The rows below give T cell receptor beta chains drawn from one sample of a study of glioma-infiltrating T cells. Via MiXCR, TCRdb re-called the multiplex PCR reads, giving one row per CDR3 protein. Among under 150,000 distinct CDR3 sequences listed, roughly two fifths were seen once. Sequencing used glioma tissue, nonneoplastic brain tissue, or PBMCs (not recorded which). The receptors were gathered from a human donor with low-grade glioma or glioblastoma, undergoing nonglioma brain surgery, or in good health (not recorded which). The CDR3 runs from the conserved cysteine through the conserved F or W. The D gene is left open where the match is weak. For some rows the clone size is stated as once, few or many, or as a class when expanded; others skip it.

D gene	V gene	clone size	J gene	CDR3 protein	CDR3 DNA
.	TRBV28	.	TRBJ2-7	CASSPGYGSSYEQYF	TGTGCCAGCAGCCCCGGTTATGGGAGCTCCTACGAGCAGTACTTC
.	TRBV4-1	few	TRBJ1-3	CASSQDLAGNTIYF	TGCGCCAGCAGCCAAGATCTGGCCGGAAACACCATATATTTT
TRBD1	TRBV4-1	once	TRBJ2-1	CASSQNLGTGPYNEQFF	TGCGCCAGCAGCCAAAACCTCGGGACAGGGCCATACAATGAGCAGTTCTTC
.	TRBV7-2	few	TRBJ1-5	CASSLVGGDSNQPQHF	TGTGCCAGCAGCTTAGTGGGGGGGGATAGCAATCAGCCCCAGCATTTT
.	TRBV12-3/TRBV12-4	.	TRBJ1-1	CASTYIHWPRNTEAFF	TGTGCCAGCACATATATCCATTGGCCCCGGAACACTGAAGCTTTCTTT
.	TRBV20-1	.	TRBJ1-6	CSASAVTANSPLHF	TGCAGTGCTAGTGCCGTGACAGCCAATTCACCCCTCCACTTT
TRBD2	TRBV6-1	many	TRBJ2-5	CASRTSGTETQYF	TGTGCCAGCAGGACTAGCGGGACGGAGACCCAGTACTTC
.	TRBV20-1	few	TRBJ1-2	CSARTVNYGYTF	TGCAGTGCCAGGACGGTAAACTATGGCTACACCTTC
.	TRBV29-1	.	TRBJ1-2	CSVEDVGSDVRANYGYTF	TGCAGCGTTGAAGATGTAGGTTCGGACGTACGAGCTAACTATGGCTACACCTTC
TRBD2	TRBV3-1	few	TRBJ2-7	CASSQRRSLAGDYEQYF	TGTGCCAGCAGCCAACGGCGCAGTCTAGCGGGGGATTACGAGCAGTACTTC
.	TRBV3-1	.	TRBJ2-3	CASSQERAGTQYF	TGTGCCAGCAGCCAAGAGCGGGCGGGTACGCAGTATTTT
TRBD1	TRBV6-5	.	TRBJ2-3	CASLGGAGTDTQYF	TGTGCCAGCTTAGGGGGCGCGGGCACAGATACGCAGTATTTT
.	TRBV28	few	TRBJ1-2	CASAGLGYGYTF	TGTGCCAGCGCGGGGCTTGGCTATGGCTACACCTTC
.	TRBV15	.	TRBJ1-1	CATSGLTDGEAFF	TGTGCCACCAGCGGGCTGACGGACGGTGAAGCTTTCTTT
TRBD2	TRBV4-2	few	TRBJ2-5	CASSHDAGDRKTQYF	TGTGCCAGCAGCCACGACGCGGGAGATAGGAAGACCCAGTACTTC
.	TRBV3-1	few	TRBJ1-2	CASSQQDGYTF	TGTGCCAGCAGCCAACAGGATGGCTACACCTTC
.	TRBV12-3/TRBV12-4	.	TRBJ2-5	CASSFGAQETQYF	TGTGCCAGCAGTTTTGGGGCTCAAGAGACCCAGTACTTC
.	TRBV27	many	TRBJ2-3	CASQRAGATTDTQYF	TGTGCCAGCCAGCGGGCGGGGGCAACCACAGATACGCAGTATTTT
TRBD1	TRBV10-3	.	TRBJ1-6	CAISGQGGGNSPLHF	TGTGCCATCAGTGGACAGGGAGGAGGTAATTCACCCCTCCACTTT
.	TRBV4-1	.	TRBJ1-1	CASSQEITALTEAFF	TGCGCCAGCAGCCAAGAAATTACGGCTCTGACTGAAGCTTTCTTT
TRBD1	TRBV20-1	.	TRBJ1-6	CSARDLGDRTSPLHF	TGCAGTGCTAGAGACTTGGGGGACAGAACTTCACCCCTCCACTTT
.	TRBV20-1	many	TRBJ1-1	CSARGDAVMNTEAFF	TGCAGTGCTAGAGGGGACGCCGTCATGAACACTGAAGCTTTCTTT
.	TRBV12-3/TRBV12-4	.	TRBJ1-1	CASSLGGGNFF	TGTGCCAGCAGTTTAGGCGGGGGAAATTTCTTT
TRBD2	TRBV6-1	few	TRBJ2-5	CASSTWTSGEETQYF	TGTGCCAGCAGTACGTGGACTAGCGGGGAAGAGACCCAGTACTTC
.	TRBV7-9	few	TRBJ2-1	CASSLGVVATYNEQFF	TGTGCCAGCAGCTTAGGTGTGGTAGCCACCTACAATGAGCAGTTCTTC
TRBD2	TRBV5-1	.	TRBJ2-1	CASSSGLVYNEQFF	TGCGCCAGCAGCAGCGGACTAGTTTACAATGAGCAGTTCTTC
.	TRBV3-1	few	TRBJ1-1	CASSHWDWNTEAFF	TGTGCCAGCAGCCATTGGGACTGGAACACTGAAGCTTTCTTT
TRBD1	TRBV29-1	.	TRBJ2-4	CSVETTTGGNIQYF	TGCAGCGTTGAGACAACGACAGGGGGAAACATTCAGTACTTC
.	TRBV6-2/TRBV6-3	.	TRBJ2-3	CASSYSIGGAATQYF	TGTGCCAGCAGTTACTCGATTGGAGGGGCCGCAACGCAGTATTTT
.	TRBV20-1	.	TRBJ2-6	CSARDPGGSGANVLTF	TGCAGTGCTAGAGATCCTGGGGGCAGTGGGGCCAACGTCCTGACTTTC
TRBD2	TRBV4-2	few	TRBJ2-7	CASSLPGLAGGQQYF	TGTGCCAGCAGCCTACCGGGACTAGCGGGAGGTCAGCAGTACTTC
TRBD2	TRBV20-1	few	TRBJ2-2	CSVGPSGSNTGELFF	TGCAGTGTAGGTCCTAGCGGATCGAACACCGGGGAGCTGTTTTTT
.	TRBV2	.	TRBJ2-1	CASVDPGLEQFF	TGTGCCAGCGTCGACCCGGGACTCGAGCAGTTCTTC
.	TRBV6-9	.	TRBJ2-2	CASSYIAYGELFF	TGTGCCAGCAGCTATATAGCATACGGGGAGCTGTTTTTT
TRBD2	TRBV10-3	.	TRBJ2-5	CAISELAGGQETQYF	TGTGCCATCAGTGAGCTAGCGGGAGGGCAAGAGACCCAGTACTTC
.	TRBV7-2	few	TRBJ2-3	CASSLSNTQYF	TGTGCCAGCAGCTTGTCAAATACGCAGTATTTT
.	TRBV6-1	.	TRBJ2-7	CASVDHYEQYF	TGTGCCAGCGTCGACCACTACGAGCAGTACTTC
.	TRBV4-2	once	TRBJ2-5	CASSQGRIGGPQETQYF	TGTGCCAGCAGCCAAGGAAGGATAGGGGGTCCTCAAGAGACCCAGTACTTC
.	TRBV6-2/TRBV6-3	few	TRBJ2-1	CATEGGIEQFF	TGTGCCACGGAAGGGGGGATTGAGCAGTTCTTC
.	TRBV27	few	TRBJ1-5	CASSQDVGNQPQHF	TGTGCCAGCAGCCAAGATGTTGGCAATCAGCCCCAGCATTTT
.	TRBV29-1	few	TRBJ2-3	CSVDMGPDTQYF	TGCAGCGTTGATATGGGTCCAGATACGCAGTATTTT
.	TRBV24-1	.	TRBJ2-1	CATSDSWDWGEQFF	TGTGCCACCAGTGATTCTTGGGATTGGGGTGAGCAGTTCTTC
.	TRBV4-1	.	TRBJ2-1	CASSPEVRENEQFF	TGCGCCAGCAGCCCGGAGGTGAGGGAAAATGAGCAGTTCTTC
.	TRBV7-9	few	TRBJ2-1	CASSSPGHPDNEQFF	TGTGCCAGCAGCTCACCGGGACACCCCGACAATGAGCAGTTCTTC
TRBD1	TRBV6-1	.	TRBJ2-7	CASNLGQGSHEQYF	TGTGCCAGCAATCTAGGACAGGGGAGCCACGAGCAGTACTTC
.	TRBV4-1	.	TRBJ1-4	CASSQGNFGEKLFF	TGCGCCAGCAGCCAAGGGAATTTCGGAGAAAAACTGTTTTTT
.	TRBV4-1	.	TRBJ2-7	CASSQDGGEQYF	TGCGCCAGCAGCCAAGATGGGGGCGAGCAGTACTTC
.	TRBV6-2/TRBV6-3	few	TRBJ1-1	CASSAPTAEPLPEAFF	TGTGCCAGCTCGGCTCCCACTGCAGAGCCCCTTCCTGAAGCTTTCTTT
.	TRBV7-9	.	TRBJ1-1	CGSSSRAGEAEAFF	TGTGGCAGCAGCTCCAGGGCGGGGGAGGCTGAAGCTTTCTTT